This entry features one T cell receptor beta chain sequence. The data belong to a study of blood T cell repertoires in COVID-19. Looking at the study overall: Samples of COVID-19 (acute and convalescent) were obtained from the United States, Italy and Spain. In each case, the material was cDNA or gDNA derived from T cells, B-cell-depleted T cells, or PBMCs.

The CDR3 spans 12 residues. The ends were cut back, 5 bases at V and 6 bases at J, with 10 bases in the middle. Germline values: CDR1 SNHLY, CDR2 FYNNEI. Authors' methods: The authors estimated nucleated cell counts from reference gene primer amplification. The protocol was immunoSEQ multiplex PCR, while the TCRdb copy is restricted to in-frame clones and leaves out a portion. For V, J and clone size, that table is used; D and trimming come from the DNA. The profile shows roughly 120,000 clones, over 80% of them singletons. The chain uses TRBV2 and TRBJ1-1, with D maybe TRBD1 (5 bases). Sequenced: peripheral blood. This TCR was sampled from a woman aged 65 to 85 with acute or convalescent COVID-19. The CDR3 DNA follows: TGTGCCAGCAGTAAGTCAGGGTCTGAAGCTTTCTTT. It is translated as CASSKSGSEAFF.